These 15 T cell receptor beta chains were all obtained from the same sample, sequenced in a study of CD8 T cells in Susac syndrome. Random hexamers served to reverse transcribe about 0.5 to 1 ug RNA. From the immunoSEQ multiplex PCR reads, TCRdb called clonotypes with MiXCR, one entry per CDR3 protein. Seen here are roughly 130,000 distinct CDR3 sequences, around 94% observed once, and the top ten hold 0.095% to 0.15%. The specimen sequenced was CD4+ T cells from PBMCs. Receptors were obtained from a human donor with multiple sclerosis.

This chain uses TRBV2 with TRBJ2-7; 11 nucleotides agree with TRBD2. The V gene end was trimmed by 9 bases and the J gene end by 3 bases; junction bases not matched to a gene: 7. CDR1 and CDR2 (germline): SNHLY, FYNNEI. This CDR3 has 14 residues. The CDR3 bases are TGTGCCAGTCTACCCGGGACTAGCGGCTACGAGCAGTACTTC. Translating it yields CASLPGTSGYEQYF.

The chain combines TRBV12-3 or TRBV12-4 with TRBJ2-5; 12 nucleotides agree with TRBD2. V gave up 2 bases and J gave up 4 bases; unmatched junction bases: 8. The CDR3 is made up of 17 amino acids. The CDR3 here is CASSLNPTSGGRETQYF. The CDR3 DNA sequence: TGTGCCAGCAGTTTAAACCCCACTAGCGGGGGGAGAGAGACCCAGTACTTC.

The V and J genes are TRBV5-1 and TRBJ2-2, with unresolved D. Trimming removed 3 bases from V and 6 bases from J, with 12 bases in between. Germline CDR1 is SGHRS and CDR2 is YFSETQ. CDR3 length: 14 residues. Here the CDR3 DNA reads TGCGCCAGCAGCTCCCTCCGGGTGTCCGGGGAGCTGTTTTTT. This translates into CASSSLRVSGELFF.

The chain links TRBV23-1 to TRBJ2-3; a weak D match, TRBD1 (6 bases). TRBV23-1 is known as an ORF, though its function is uncertain. Trimming removed 6 bases at V and 1 base at J, with 17 bases between. The CDR3 totals 16 residues. The CDR3 DNA is TGCGCCAGCAGACAGCTACAGGGAGTGGGCACAGATACGCAGTATTTT. It is translated as CASRQLQGVGTDTQYF.

The chain carries TRBV7-9 and TRBJ1-1; D remains unclear. The CDR3 sequence is 12 residues long. V lost 2 bases to trimming and J lost 6 bases, with 7 bases between them. Germline lookup yields CDR1 SEHNR and CDR2 FQNEAQ (reference sequence). The CDR3 coding sequence is TGTGCCAGCAGCTTAAGTCGGGCTGAAGCTTTCTTT. Protein: CASSLSRAEAFF.

This clonotype has just a few counts. V is TRBV6-5 and J is TRBJ1-5; D is unclear. The V gene lost 0 bases and the J gene lost 3 bases, with 6 bases spanning the gap. This CDR3 spans 14 amino acids. The germline gives CDR1 MNHEY, CDR2 SVGAGI. CDR3 sequence (DNA): TGTGCCAGCAGTTACTCCGGCCCCAATCAGCCCCAGCATTTT. Its translation is CASSYSGPNQPQHF.

Remarks on this clonotype: One junction end does not reproduce the germline sequence, and a read error may be involved. This chain links TRBV5-4 with TRBJ1-4; tentative D call: TRBD1 (6 bases). The CDR3 is made up of 12 amino acids. The germline V gene encodes CDR1 SGHNT and CDR2 YYREEE (reference sequence). CDR3 residues: CASSPDSQGKVF. The CDR3 coding sequence is TGTGCCAGCAGCCCGGACAGCCAAGGGAAGGTTTTT.

CDR3 bases: TGTGCCAGCAGCTTAGGACAGACGAACACTGAAGCTTTCTTT. Translation: CASSLGQTNTEAFF. The chain combines TRBV7-9 with TRBJ1-1; D possibly corresponds to TRBD1 (5 bases). The CDR3 spans 14 residues. V was pared by 1 base and J by 1 base, with 7 bases between. Germline CDR1 SEHNR, CDR2 FQNEAQ (reference sequence).

The V call is TRBV2, the J call TRBJ1-5; a possible D gene is TRBD1 (6 bases). Per the germline V gene, CDR1 is SNHLY and CDR2 is FYNNEI. V lost 7 bases and J lost 5, with 18 bases in between. This CDR3 spans 15 amino acids. The CDR3 nucleotides are TGTGCCAGCACGGTCGAGACAGGAGTTTATCAGCCCCAGCATTTT. This codes for CASTVETGVYQPQHF. The full variable domain, in which reference TRBV2 and TRBJ1-5 provide the parts outside the CDR3, is EPEVTQTPSHQVTQMGQEVILRCVPISNHLYFYWYRQILGQKVEFLVSFYNNEISEKSEIFDDQFSVERPDGSNFTLKIRSTKLEDSAMYFCASTVETGVYQPQHFGDGTRLSIL.

The count of this clonotype is one. V usage is TRBV2 and J usage is TRBJ1-2, with 12 bases that match TRBD1. The CDR3 extends over 13 amino acids. The V segment lost 6 bases and the J segment 5 bases; nucleotides outside the gene matches: 1. Germline assignment: CDR1 SNHLY and CDR2 FYNNEI. The CDR3 nucleotides read TGTGCCAGCAGGGGACAGGGGGCGTATGGCTACACCTTC. Protein sequence: CASRGQGAYGYTF.

The rearrangement joins TRBV30 to TRBJ2-3; 9 bases map to TRBD2. J gave up 3 bases and V 4 bases, and 8 bases lay outside the gene matches. This CDR3 has 15 amino acids. Germline loops: CDR1 GTSNPN, CDR2 SVGIG (reference sequence). As DNA, the CDR3 is TGTGCCTGGATAAGACTAGCGGACTATACAGATACGCAGTATTTT. It codes for CAWIRLADYTDTQYF.

V is TRBV9 and J is TRBJ2-3, with TRBD2 matching 11 bases. Per germline, CDR1 SGDLS and CDR2 YYNGEE. The CDR3 sequence is 16 residues long. The V and J ends lost 2 bases and 5 bases, in that order; junction bases with no gene match: 7. CDR3 DNA: TGTGCCAGCAGCGTTCTAGCGGGGGGTCTCCTAGATACGCAGTATTTT. It yields the protein CASSVLAGGLLDTQYF.

The V and J genes are TRBV5-6 and TRBJ1-4; no firm D call. V was trimmed by 2 bases and J by 8 bases, leaving 19 bases between them. The CDR3 totals 16 residues. Germline CDR1 reads SGHDT; CDR2 reads YYEEEE. Written as DNA, the CDR3 is TGTGCCAGCAGCTTTTCTGTTCTACCAGGTCACGAAAAACTGTTTTTT. This gives the protein CASSFSVLPGHEKLFF. Variable domain in full (rest from reference TRBV5-6 and TRBJ1-4): DAGVTQSPTHLIKTRGQQVTLRCSPKSGHDTVSWYQQALGQGPQFIFQYYEEEERQRGNFPDRFSGHQFPNYSSELNVNALLLGDSALYLCASSFSVLPGHEKLFFGSGTQLSVL.

This sequence joins TRBV19 and TRBJ1-5; TRBD1 matches 9 bases. Germline-derived CDR1 and CDR2 are LNHDA and SQIVND (reference sequence). The CDR3 runs to 13 residues. The trim removed 6 bases at V and 6 bases at J, leaving 3 bases unmatched. In DNA, the CDR3 is TGTGCCAGTAGGGGACAGGGAAGTCAGCCCCAGCATTTT. This codes for CASRGQGSQPQHF.

V gene TRBV27 combines with J gene TRBJ2-1, with D possibly matching TRBD2 (6 bases). This CDR3 is built from 18 residues. Germline CDR1 and CDR2: MNHEY and SMNVEV (reference sequence). V dropped 7 bases and J dropped 7 bases, with 29 bases sitting between them. The CDR3 loop reads CASTPERAGPARRNEQFF. As DNA, the CDR3 is TGTGCCAGCACTCCTGAGAGGGCGGGACCAGCCAGACGGAATGAGCAGTTCTTC.